These 20 T cell receptor beta chains were all obtained from the same sample, sequenced in a study of blood T cell repertoires in COVID-19. Some clones are missing from TCRdb's copy, which holds only in-frame ones; the method was immunoSEQ multiplex PCR. The sample carries 75,000 to 100,000 clones, roughly 90% recorded once. The sequenced sample was peripheral blood. These receptors originate from a woman older than 75 with acute or convalescent COVID-19.

This clone was detected a few times. Here the CDR3 DNA reads TGTGCCAGTACCCCACAGGGGTACGGCTACACCTTC. It codes for CASTPQGYGYTF. The chain is built from TRBV19 and TRBJ1-2; 7 nucleotides agree with TRBD1. Germline V gene lookup returns CDR1 LNHDA and CDR2 SQIVND (reference sequence). This CDR3 spans 12 amino acids. V shed 7 bases, J shed 8 bases, and the junction held 7 bases outside the gene matches.

The chain links TRBV3-1 (or the pseudogene TRBV3-2) to TRBJ1-2; no definite D call. CDR1 and CDR2 from the germline V gene are LGHDT and YNNKEL (reference sequence). There are 11 residues in the CDR3. The V and J ends lost 5 bases and 4 bases respectively, with 5 bases between them. In DNA form, the CDR3 reads TGTGCCAGCAGCTTCCGCTATGGCTACACCTTC. This sequence encodes CASSFRYGYTF.

The CDR3 here is CASSLRGAVGNEQFF. For the CDR3, the DNA is TGCGCCAGCAGCTTGCGGGGGGCCGTAGGTAATGAGCAGTTCTTC. V and J are TRBV5-1 and TRBJ2-1, with D possibly matching TRBD2 (7 bases). V was clipped by 1 base and J by 7 bases, with 15 bases between them. This CDR3 contains 15 residues. Per the germline V gene, CDR1 is SGHRS and CDR2 is YFSETQ.

The chain employs TRBV11-3 and TRBJ2-7; TRBD1 is a possible D gene (5 bases). The CDR3 is made up of 12 amino acids. CDR1 is SGHNT and CDR2 is YENEEA in the germline V gene. The V and J ends lost 0 bases and 8 bases respectively, with 8 bases between them. CDR3 loop: CASSLEGAKQYF. The CDR3 DNA is TGTGCCAGCAGCTTAGAAGGGGCAAAGCAGTACTTC.

The rearrangement links TRBV10-3 to TRBJ2-2; 12 nucleotides line up with TRBD1. V was pared by 11 bases and J by 3 bases, with 13 bases of the junction left unmatched. Germline CDR1 ENHRY, CDR2 SYGVKD. The CDR3 is made up of 17 amino acids. The CDR3 sequence is CAFGTGGLAVDTGELFF. The CDR3 DNA is TGTGCCTTCGGGACAGGGGGCCTTGCCGTGGACACCGGGGAGCTGTTTTTT.

This chain uses TRBV27 with TRBJ1-6; D gene ambiguous. Germline CDR1 MNHEY, CDR2 SMNVEV (reference sequence). The CDR3 totals 14 residues. Trimming removed 6 bases at V and 9 bases at J, with 15 bases between. As DNA, the CDR3 is TGTGCCAGCAGCCTCCGGGGTCGGGGTTCACCCCTCCACTTT. Its protein is CASSLRGRGSPLHF.

The chain combines TRBV5-1 with TRBJ1-1; perhaps TRBD1 as D (5 bases). The V end was cut by 0 bases, the J end by 5 bases, with 14 bases between. Germline loops: CDR1 SGHRS, CDR2 YFSETQ. CDR3 size: 15 residues. As DNA, the CDR3 is TGCGCCAGCAGCTTGGCCGGGGGGTTGAGAACTGAAGCTTTCTTT. Translation: CASSLAGGLRTEAFF. Looking up the rest from reference TRBV5-1 and TRBJ1-1 gives the full variable domain: KAGVTQTPRYLIKTRGQQVTLSCSPISGHRSVSWYQQTPGQGLQFLFEYFSETQRNKGNFPGRFSGRQFSNSRSEMNVSTLELGDSALYLCASSLAGGLRTEAFFGQGTRLTVV.

The gene calls are TRBV24-1 and TRBJ2-4; 11 nucleotides match TRBD1. In germline, CDR1 is KGHDR, CDR2 SFDVKD. The CDR3 totals 17 residues. The V segment lost 2 bases and the J segment 1 base; nucleotides outside the gene matches: 3. The CDR3 DNA follows: TGTGCCACCAGTGATTCCGGGACAGGGGGTGCCAAAAACATTCAGTACTTC. Translating gives CATSDSGTGGAKNIQYF.

The rearrangement joins TRBV29-1 to TRBJ1-1; 8 bases map to TRBD1. The germline gives CDR1 SQVTM, CDR2 ANQGSEA. Trimming removed 6 bases from V and 2 bases from J; junction bases left unmatched: 17. The CDR3 has 17 residues. The CDR3 loop is CSVGETGVFGVNTEAFF. The CDR3 DNA is TGCAGCGTGGGGGAGACAGGGGTATTTGGTGTAAACACTGAAGCTTTCTTT.

This clone came up a few times. The J gene is TRBJ2-1, the V gene TRBV7-3; 12 nucleotides agree with TRBD2. The J segment lost 8 bases and the V segment lost 5 bases, leaving 7 bases of the junction unmatched. The CDR3 consists of 15 residues. CDR1 is SGHTA and CDR2 is FQGTGA in the germline V gene. The CDR3 bases are TGTGCCAGCAGCGCTACTAGCGGGGGGCGAGATGAGCAGTTCTTC. Amino acid sequence: CASSATSGGRDEQFF. The variable domain in full, completed from reference TRBV7-3 and TRBJ2-1, reads GAGVSQTPSNKVTEKGKYVELRCDPISGHTALYWYRQSLGQGPEFLIYFQGTGAADDSGLPNDRFFAVRPEGSVSTLKIQRTERGDSAVYLCASSATSGGRDEQFFGPGTRLTVL.

The chain employs TRBV9 and TRBJ1-4; D gene ambiguous. The ends were cut back, 1 base at V and 5 bases at J, with 9 bases in the middle. CDR1 is SGDLS, CDR2 YYNGEE, per germline. This CDR3 has 14 amino acids. The CDR3 sequence: CASSVRGANEKLFF. The CDR3 nucleotides read TGTGCCAGCAGCGTACGAGGCGCGAATGAAAAACTGTTTTTT. The entire variable domain, with the rest obtained from reference TRBV9 and TRBJ1-4, is as follows: DSGVTQTPKHLITATGQRVTLRCSPRSGDLSVYWYQQSLDQGLQFLIQYYNGEERAKGNILERFSAQQFPDLHSELNLSSLELGDSALYFCASSVRGANEKLFFGSGTQLSVL.

The chain links TRBV5-4 to TRBJ2-3; D uncertain. Germline V gene sequence: CDR1 SGHNT, CDR2 YYREEE (reference sequence). Trimming stripped 3 bases from V and 0 bases from J, with 8 bases between. The CDR3 is 14 residues long. CDR3 sequence reads: CASSSESSTDTQYF. The CDR3 nucleotides read TGTGCCAGCAGCTCCGAGAGCAGCACAGATACGCAGTATTTT.

Remarks on this clone: This specimen includes other DNA sequences encoding the same CDR3. The rearrangement links TRBV29-1 to TRBJ2-1, with D tentatively TRBD2 (5 bases). Per the germline V gene, CDR1 is SQVTM and CDR2 is ANQGSEA. Trimming stripped 4 bases from V and 4 bases from J, with 8 bases between. This CDR3 contains 12 residues. The CDR3 loop is CSVGRGYNEQFF. CDR3 DNA sequence: TGCAGCGTTGGACGAGGGTACAATGAGCAGTTCTTC.

The chain links TRBV4-2 to TRBJ2-3; possible D gene TRBD1, 6 bases. The V end lost 0 bases, the J end lost 5 bases, and 12 bases lay between the germline ends. This CDR3 has 15 amino acids. Germline-derived CDR1 and CDR2 are LGHNA and YNFKEQ. This CDR3 reads CASSQDGGGQDTQYF. In DNA, the CDR3 is TGTGCCAGCAGCCAAGACGGTGGGGGCCAAGATACGCAGTATTTT.

The J gene is TRBJ1-4, the V gene TRBV12-3 or TRBV12-4; TRBD1 might be the D (5 bases). Trimming removed 1 base at V and 13 bases at J, with 7 bases between. This CDR3 comprises 11 residues. CDR3 in DNA: TGTGCCAGCAGTTTAGGGCAGGGACTGTTTTTT. Translating it yields CASSLGQGLFF.

This chain links TRBV2 with TRBJ2-1, with D possibly matching TRBD2 (5 bases). With 6 bases removed from V and 2 bases from J, the gap between germline ends came to 8 bases. The CDR3 extends over 13 amino acids. Germline CDR1 and CDR2: SNHLY and FYNNEI. CDR3 in amino acids: CASRPGTYNEQFF. For the CDR3, the DNA is TGTGCCAGCAGGCCCGGGACCTACAATGAGCAGTTCTTC.

The table lists this clone with a count of one. The gene calls are TRBV6-6 and TRBJ2-3; TRBD2 aligns across 10 bases. The V segment lost 6 bases and the J segment 2 bases; nucleotides outside the gene matches: 2. CDR3 length: 14 amino acids. Germline V gene lookup returns CDR1 MNHNY and CDR2 SVGAGI (reference sequence). CDR3 region: CASRLAGYTDTQYF. In DNA, the CDR3 is TGTGCCAGCAGACTAGCGGGGTACACAGATACGCAGTATTTT.

The chain links TRBV2 to TRBJ1-1; tentative D call: TRBD1 (6 bases). The CDR3 is made up of 13 amino acids. The germline V gene has CDR1 SNHLY and CDR2 FYNNEI. The V end lost 0 bases, the J end lost 11 bases, and 13 bases lay between the germline ends. The chain's CDR3 is CASSEAPNREAFF. In nucleotides, the CDR3 is TGTGCCAGCAGTGAAGCGCCCAACAGGGAGGCTTTCTTT.

A few counts support this clone. This sequence joins TRBV6-5 and TRBJ1-1, with a tentative D call TRBD1 (5 bases). This CDR3 is 14 amino acids long. V lost 6 bases, J lost 1 base, and 12 bases lay in between. Germline V gives CDR1 MNHEY, CDR2 SVGAGI. CDR3 in DNA: TGTGCCAGCAGCCCCGTCGGGGGGAACACTGAAGCTTTCTTT. It codes for CASSPVGGNTEAFF.

The V gene is TRBV2, the J gene TRBJ1-1; D remains unclear. The V gene lost 5 bases and the J gene lost 0 bases, with 7 bases spanning the gap. The CDR3 is made up of 13 amino acids. Per the germline V gene, CDR1 is SNHLY and CDR2 is FYNNEI. CDR3 protein: CASSRELNTEAFF. The CDR3 DNA reads TGTGCCAGCAGTAGGGAGCTGAACACTGAAGCTTTCTTT.